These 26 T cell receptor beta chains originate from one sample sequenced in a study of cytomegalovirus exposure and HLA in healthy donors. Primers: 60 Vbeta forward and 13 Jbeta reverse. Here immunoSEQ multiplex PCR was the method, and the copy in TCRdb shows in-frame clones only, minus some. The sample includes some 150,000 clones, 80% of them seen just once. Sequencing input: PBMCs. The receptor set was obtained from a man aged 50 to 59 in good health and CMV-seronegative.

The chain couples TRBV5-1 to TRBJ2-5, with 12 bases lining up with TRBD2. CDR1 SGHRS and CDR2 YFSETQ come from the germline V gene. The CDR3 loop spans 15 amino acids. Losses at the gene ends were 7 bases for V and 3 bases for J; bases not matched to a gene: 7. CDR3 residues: CASHPLAGGEETQYF. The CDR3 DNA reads TGCGCCAGCCACCCGCTAGCGGGGGGGGAAGAGACCCAGTACTTC.

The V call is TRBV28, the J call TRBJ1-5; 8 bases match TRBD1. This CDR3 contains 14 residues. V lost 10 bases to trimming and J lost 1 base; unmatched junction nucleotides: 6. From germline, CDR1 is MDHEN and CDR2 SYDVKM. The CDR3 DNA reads TGTGCCACCATGGACAGGGTAAGCAATCAGCCCCAGCATTTT. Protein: CATMDRVSNQPQHF.

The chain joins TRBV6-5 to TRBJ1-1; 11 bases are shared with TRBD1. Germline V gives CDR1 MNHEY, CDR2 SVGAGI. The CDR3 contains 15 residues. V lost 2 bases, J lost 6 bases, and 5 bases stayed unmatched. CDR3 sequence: CASSYRTGGAAEAFF. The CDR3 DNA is TGTGCCAGCAGTTACAGGACAGGGGGCGCCGCTGAAGCTTTCTTT.

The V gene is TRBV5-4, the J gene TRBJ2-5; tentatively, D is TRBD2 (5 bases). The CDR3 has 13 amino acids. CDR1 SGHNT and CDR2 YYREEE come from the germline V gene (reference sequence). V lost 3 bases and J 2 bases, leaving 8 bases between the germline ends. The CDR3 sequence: CASSSGSQETQYF. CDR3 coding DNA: TGTGCCAGCAGCTCGGGATCTCAAGAGACCCAGTACTTC.

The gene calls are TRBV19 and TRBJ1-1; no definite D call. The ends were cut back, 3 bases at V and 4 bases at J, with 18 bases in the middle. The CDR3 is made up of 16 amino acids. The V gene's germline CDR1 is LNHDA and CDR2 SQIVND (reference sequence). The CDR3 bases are TGTGCCAGTAGTATTGCGGCAACCCCGAGGGCCACTGAAGCTTTCTTT. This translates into CASSIAATPRATEAFF.

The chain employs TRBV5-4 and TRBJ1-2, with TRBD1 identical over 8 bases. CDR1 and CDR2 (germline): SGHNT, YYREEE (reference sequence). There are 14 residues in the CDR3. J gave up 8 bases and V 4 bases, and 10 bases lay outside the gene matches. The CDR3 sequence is CASSIRQGIWGYTF. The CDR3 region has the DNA TGTGCCAGCAGCATCAGACAGGGGATTTGGGGCTACACCTTC.

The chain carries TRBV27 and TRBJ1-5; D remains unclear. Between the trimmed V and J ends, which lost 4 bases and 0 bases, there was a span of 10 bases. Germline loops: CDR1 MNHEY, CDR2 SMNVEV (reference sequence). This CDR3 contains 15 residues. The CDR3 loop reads CASSWAGNSNQPQHF. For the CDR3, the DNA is TGTGCCAGCAGTTGGGCGGGAAATAGCAATCAGCCCCAGCATTTT.

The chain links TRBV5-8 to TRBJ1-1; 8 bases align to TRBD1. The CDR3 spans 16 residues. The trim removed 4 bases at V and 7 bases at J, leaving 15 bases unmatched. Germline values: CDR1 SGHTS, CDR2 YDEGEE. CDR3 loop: CASSARGLSLRFEAFF. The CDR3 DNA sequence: TGTGCCAGCAGCGCCAGGGGGCTCTCCTTACGATTTGAAGCTTTCTTT.

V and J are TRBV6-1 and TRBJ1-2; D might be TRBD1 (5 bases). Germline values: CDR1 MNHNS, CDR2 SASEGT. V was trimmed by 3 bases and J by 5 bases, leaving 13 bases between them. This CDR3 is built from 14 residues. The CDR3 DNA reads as TGTGCCAGCAGTGAGGGCAGGGCGATGTATGGCTACACCTTC. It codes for CASSEGRAMYGYTF.

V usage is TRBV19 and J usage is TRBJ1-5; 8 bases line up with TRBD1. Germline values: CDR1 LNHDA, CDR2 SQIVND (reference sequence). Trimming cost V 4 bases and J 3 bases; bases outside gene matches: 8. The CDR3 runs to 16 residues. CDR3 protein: CASSTQGAVNNQPQHF. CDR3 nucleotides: TGTGCCAGTAGTACCCAGGGGGCGGTTAACAATCAGCCCCAGCATTTT.

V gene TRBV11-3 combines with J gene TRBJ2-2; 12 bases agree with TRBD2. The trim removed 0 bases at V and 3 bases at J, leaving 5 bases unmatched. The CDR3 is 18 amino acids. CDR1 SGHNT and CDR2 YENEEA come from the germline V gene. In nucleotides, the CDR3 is TGTGCCAGCAGCTTAGAACCGGGACTAGCGGGCTACACCGGGGAGCTGTTTTTT. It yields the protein CASSLEPGLAGYTGELFF.

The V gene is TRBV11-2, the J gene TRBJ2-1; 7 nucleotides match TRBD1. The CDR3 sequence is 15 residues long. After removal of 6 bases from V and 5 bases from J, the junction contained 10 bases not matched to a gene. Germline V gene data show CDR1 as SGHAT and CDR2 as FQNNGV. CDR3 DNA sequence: TGTGCCAGCAGGGCGACAGGGTATGGAGACAATGAGCAGTTCTTC. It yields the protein CASRATGYGDNEQFF.

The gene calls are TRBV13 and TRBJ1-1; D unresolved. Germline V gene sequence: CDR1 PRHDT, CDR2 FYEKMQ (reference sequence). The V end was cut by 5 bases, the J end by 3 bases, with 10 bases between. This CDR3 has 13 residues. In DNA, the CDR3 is TGTGCCAGCAGCCTTTACGGGGACACTGAAGCTTTCTTT. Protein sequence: CASSLYGDTEAFF.

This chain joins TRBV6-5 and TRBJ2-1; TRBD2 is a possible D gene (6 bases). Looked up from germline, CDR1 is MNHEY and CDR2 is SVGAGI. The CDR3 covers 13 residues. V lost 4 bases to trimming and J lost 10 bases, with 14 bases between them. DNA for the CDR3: TGTGCCAGCAGTTCCCCACTAGCATTCGAGCAGTTCTTC. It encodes CASSSPLAFEQFF.

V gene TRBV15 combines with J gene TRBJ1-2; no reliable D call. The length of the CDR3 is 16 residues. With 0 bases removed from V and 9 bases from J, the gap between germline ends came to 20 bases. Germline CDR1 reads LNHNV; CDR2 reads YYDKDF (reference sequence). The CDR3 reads CATSRDRDIGSSSYTF. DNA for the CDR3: TGTGCCACCAGCAGAGACCGAGACATTGGTTCCTCTAGCTACACCTTC.

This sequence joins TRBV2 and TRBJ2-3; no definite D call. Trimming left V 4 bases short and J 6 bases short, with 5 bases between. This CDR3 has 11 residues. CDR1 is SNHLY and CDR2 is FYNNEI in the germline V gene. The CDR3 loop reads CASSVVDTQYF. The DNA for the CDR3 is TGTGCCAGCAGTGTAGTTGATACGCAGTATTTT.

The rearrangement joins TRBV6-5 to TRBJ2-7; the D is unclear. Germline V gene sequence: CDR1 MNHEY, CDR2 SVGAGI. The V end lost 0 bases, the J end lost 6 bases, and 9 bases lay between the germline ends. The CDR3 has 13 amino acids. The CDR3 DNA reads TGTGCCAGCAGTTACTCGACGGGTGGCGAGCAGTACTTC. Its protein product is CASSYSTGGEQYF.

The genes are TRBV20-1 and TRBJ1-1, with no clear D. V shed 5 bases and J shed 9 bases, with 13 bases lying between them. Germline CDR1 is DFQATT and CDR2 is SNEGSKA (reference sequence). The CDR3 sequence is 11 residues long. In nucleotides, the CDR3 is TGCAGTGCTCCGAGGGAGGGCCAAGCTTTCTTT. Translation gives CSAPREGQAFF.

CDR3 residues: CSVDERGGSNYGYTF. The CDR3 nucleotides read TGCAGCGTTGACGAGAGGGGGGGATCAAACTATGGCTACACCTTC. V gene TRBV29-1 combines with J gene TRBJ1-2; D possibly corresponds to TRBD1 (6 bases). Germline CDR1 and CDR2: SQVTM and ANQGSEA. CDR3 size: 15 residues. V shed 3 bases and J shed 2 bases, with 16 bases lying between them.

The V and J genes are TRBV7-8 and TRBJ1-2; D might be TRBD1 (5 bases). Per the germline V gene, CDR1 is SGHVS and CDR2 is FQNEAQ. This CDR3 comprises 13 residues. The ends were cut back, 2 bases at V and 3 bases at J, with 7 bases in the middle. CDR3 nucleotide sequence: TGTGCCAGCAGCTTAACCAGGGACTATGGCTACACCTTC. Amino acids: CASSLTRDYGYTF.

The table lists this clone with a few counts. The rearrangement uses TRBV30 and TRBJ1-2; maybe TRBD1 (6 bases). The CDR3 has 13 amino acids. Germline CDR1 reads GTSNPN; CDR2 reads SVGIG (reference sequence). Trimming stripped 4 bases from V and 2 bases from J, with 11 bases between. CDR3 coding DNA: TGTGCCTGGAAAGGGGGTTGGAACTATGGCTACACCTTC. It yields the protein CAWKGGWNYGYTF.

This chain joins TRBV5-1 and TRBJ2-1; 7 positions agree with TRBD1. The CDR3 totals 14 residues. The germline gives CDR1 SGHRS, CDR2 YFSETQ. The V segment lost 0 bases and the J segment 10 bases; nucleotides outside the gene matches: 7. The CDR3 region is CASSLGTGRREQFF. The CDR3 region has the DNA TGCGCCAGCAGCTTGGGGACAGGCCGACGGGAGCAGTTCTTC.

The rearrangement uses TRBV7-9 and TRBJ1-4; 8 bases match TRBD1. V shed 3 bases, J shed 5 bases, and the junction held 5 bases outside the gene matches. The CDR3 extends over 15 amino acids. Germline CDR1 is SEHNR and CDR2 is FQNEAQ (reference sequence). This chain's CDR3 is CASSFQGAVNEKLFF. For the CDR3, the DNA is TGTGCCAGCAGCTTCCAGGGGGCCGTGAATGAAAAACTGTTTTTT.

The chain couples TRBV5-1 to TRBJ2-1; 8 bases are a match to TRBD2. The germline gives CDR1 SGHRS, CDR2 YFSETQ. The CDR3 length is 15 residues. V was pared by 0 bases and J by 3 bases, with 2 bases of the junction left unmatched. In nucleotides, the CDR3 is TGCGCCAGCAGCTTGGTGGGACTAGGCTACAATGAGCAGTTCTTC. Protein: CASSLVGLGYNEQFF. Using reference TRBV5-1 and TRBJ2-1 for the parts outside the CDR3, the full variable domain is KAGVTQTPRYLIKTRGQQVTLSCSPISGHRSVSWYQQTPGQGLQFLFEYFSETQRNKGNFPGRFSGRQFSNSRSEMNVSTLELGDSALYLCASSLVGLGYNEQFFGPGTRLTVL.

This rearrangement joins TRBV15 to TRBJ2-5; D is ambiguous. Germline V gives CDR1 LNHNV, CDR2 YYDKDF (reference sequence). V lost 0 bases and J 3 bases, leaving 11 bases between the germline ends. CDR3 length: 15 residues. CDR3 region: CATSRDPASEETQYF. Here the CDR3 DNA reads TGTGCCACCAGCAGAGATCCGGCTAGTGAAGAGACCCAGTACTTC.

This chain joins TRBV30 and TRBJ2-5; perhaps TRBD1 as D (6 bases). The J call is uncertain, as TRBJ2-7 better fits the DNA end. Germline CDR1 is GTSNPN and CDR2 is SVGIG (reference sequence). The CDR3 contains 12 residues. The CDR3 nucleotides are TGTGCCTGGGGGGGTGGGGGCAACGAGCAGTACTTC. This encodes CAWGGGGNEQYF.